This T cell receptor (beta chain) was profiled in a study of blood T cell repertoires in COVID-19. Germline assignment: CDR1 MNHEY and CDR2 SVGEGT. This CDR3 has 14 amino acids. V was shortened by 5 bases and J by 5 bases, with 14 bases between the two germline ends. Libraries were prepared by immunoSEQ multiplex PCR; TCRdb keeps only in-frame clonotypes and omits some of them. The sample has roughly 570,000 clones; roughly 89% are singletons. V and J are TRBV6-2 or TRBV6-3 and TRBJ2-3; a possible D gene is TRBD1 (5 bases). Sequencing input: peripheral blood. The clonotype was recovered from a woman aged 45-65 years with COVID-19, enrolled during active disease. CDR3 sequence: CASSKRQTIDTQYF. DNA of the CDR3: TGTGCCAGCAGTAAGCGACAGACGATAGATACGCAGTATTTT.